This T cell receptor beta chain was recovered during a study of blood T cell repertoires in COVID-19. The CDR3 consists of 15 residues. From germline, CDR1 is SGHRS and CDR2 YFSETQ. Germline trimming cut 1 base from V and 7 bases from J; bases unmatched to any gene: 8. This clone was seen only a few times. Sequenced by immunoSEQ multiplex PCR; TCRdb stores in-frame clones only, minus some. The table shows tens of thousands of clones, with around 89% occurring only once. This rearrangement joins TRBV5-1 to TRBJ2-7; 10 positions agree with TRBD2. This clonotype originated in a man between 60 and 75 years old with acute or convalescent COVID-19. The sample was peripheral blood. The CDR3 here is CASSLLTSGQGEQYF. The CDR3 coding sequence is TGCGCCAGCAGCTTGTTGACTAGCGGGCAGGGGGAGCAGTACTTC.